The 4 T cell receptor beta chains below come from one sample, sequenced in a study of T-cell reconstitution after alpha-beta-depleted transplantation in children (dated by TCRdb to the mid-2010s). The sample's treatment or condition label, decoded: allogeneic hematopoietic cell transplantation with graft depleted of TCRalphabeta T cells and CD19 B cells. To prepare the library, PCR was applied. TCRdb records Illumina HiSeq 2500 as the sequencer. TCR library preparation used molecular barcoding, with unique molecular identifiers applied to normalize quantification of the TCRbeta repertoire. TCRdb reran the public reads through fastp at Q25 and MiXCR, keeping productive beta chains. Rows are unified per CDR3 protein, each entry keeping the most common DNA and genes. The sample records over 90,000 distinct CDR3 sequences, roughly 7.6% of which are singletons. Jointly, the top ten make up roughly 15% of the sample.

The specimen comprised PBMCs, sampled before TCRalphabeta/CD19-depleted stem cell transplant. These receptors came from a boy aged 2 to 10 with acute lymphoblastic leukemia, due to receive a stem cell transplant.

Worth noting for this clonotype: A much larger clonotype is one base distant, so this may be a read error. This CDR3 fails to terminate in the conserved phenylalanine or tryptophan, so it likely reflects a read error. The chain couples TRBV12-3 or TRBV12-4 to TRBJ2-5; D unclear. The CDR3 has 13 amino acids. Between the trimmed V and J ends, which lost 4 bases and 5 bases, there was a span of 11 bases. The DNA for the CDR3 is TGTGCCAGCAGTTCAATCGGGTGGGAGACCCAGTACTTA. Translated: CASSSIGWETQYL.

The sample holds many counts of this clonotype. V and J are TRBV15 and TRBJ2-5; D perhaps matches TRBD1 (6 bases). CDR3 length equals 15 residues. The germline V gene has CDR1 LNHNV and CDR2 YYDKDF (reference sequence). V lost 7 bases, J lost 4 bases, and 19 bases lay in between. Here the CDR3 reads CATKSPNRVGETQYF. For the CDR3, the DNA is TGTGCCACCAAGTCCCCAAACAGGGTCGGAGAGACCCAGTACTTC. The full variable domain, rest sourced from reference TRBV15 and TRBJ2-5, is DAMVIQNPRYQVTQFGKPVTLSCSQTLNHNVMYWYQQKSSQAPKLLFHYYDKDFNNEADTPDNFQSRRPNTSFCFLDIRSPGLGDTAMYLCATKSPNRVGETQYFGPGTRLLVL.

At least ten counts were recorded for this clonotype. This chain links TRBV20-1 with TRBJ2-3; TRBD1 might be the D (5 bases). With 0 bases removed from V and 1 base from J, the gap between germline ends came to 11 bases. Germline CDR1 is DFQATT and CDR2 is SNEGSKA (reference sequence). There are 15 residues in the CDR3. The CDR3 DNA is TGCAGTGCTAGAGATACCGCAGGGCGCACAGATACGCAGTATTTT. Its translation is CSARDTAGRTDTQYF.

Ten or more counts support this clonotype. The CDR3 nucleotides read TGTGCCAGCAGCCGACAGGGTTTACGCACAGATACGCAGTATTTT. It translates to CASSRQGLRTDTQYF. This rearrangement joins TRBV7-2 to TRBJ2-3; 7 nucleotides line up with TRBD1. This CDR3 is built from 15 residues. Germline CDR1 is SGHTA and CDR2 is FQGNSA. V was clipped by 5 bases and J by 1 base; unmatched bases: 6.